The 18 T cell receptor beta chains below were found in one sample sequenced in a study of human T cells and chemical hapten exposure. TCRdb re-analysed the RACE reads in MiXCR, keeping a single row per CDR3 protein. The repertoire holds some 97,000 distinct CDR3 sequences, with about 28% as singletons. The sample's time point: patch test 3, about 24 weeks after DPC sensitization. The treatment is: therapeutic diphenylcyclopropenone sensitization with weekly scalp DPC. Sequenced material: whole blood, taken in connection with sensitization to the hapten diphenylcyclopropenone (DPC). Source of these receptors: a man in his forties or fifties with alopecia areata. Some clones in this sample may be carry-over from other donors' samples.

In its sample, this clonotype was seen a few times. The rearrangement uses TRBV6-5 and TRBJ2-3; 9 bases align to TRBD2. After removal of 5 bases from V and 0 bases from J, the junction contained 3 bases not matched to a gene. This CDR3 is built from 15 residues. From germline, CDR1 is MNHEY and CDR2 SVGAGI. The CDR3 sequence is CASSRGLASTDTQYF. DNA for the CDR3: TGTGCCAGCAGTCGCGGACTAGCGAGCACAGATACGCAGTATTTT.

The J gene is TRBJ1-3, the V gene TRBV28, with unresolved D. Germline V lookup: CDR1 MDHEN, CDR2 SYDVKM. The CDR3 extends over 12 amino acids. V lost 4 bases and J lost 4, with 5 bases in between. The CDR3 loop reads CASSSGGNTIYF. The CDR3 DNA sequence: TGTGCCAGCAGTTCCGGCGGAAACACCATATATTTT.

This clonotype was seen a few times. V usage is TRBV28 and J usage is TRBJ2-2; D possibly corresponds to TRBD1 (6 bases). Germline assignment: CDR1 MDHEN and CDR2 SYDVKM. The germline V and J ends were trimmed by 6 bases and 6 bases, with 20 bases remaining between them. This CDR3 has 16 residues. The CDR3 here is CASSLLGTGMPGELFF. The CDR3 nucleotides read TGTGCCAGCAGCCTCCTCGGAACAGGGATGCCCGGGGAGCTGTTTTTT.

The chain uses TRBV19 and TRBJ2-1, with 8 positions matching TRBD2. Losses at the gene ends were 7 bases for V and 12 bases for J; bases not matched to a gene: 14. Germline V lookup: CDR1 LNHDA, CDR2 SQIVND (reference sequence). The CDR3 contains 14 residues. The CDR3 DNA is TGTGCCAGTAACGGCCTAGCGGGCCCTATGTGGCAGTTCTTC. Residues: CASNGLAGPMWQFF. Using reference TRBV19 and TRBJ2-1 for the parts outside the CDR3, the full variable domain is DGGITQSPKYLFRKEGQNVTLSCEQNLNHDAMYWYRQDPGQGLRLIYYSQIVNDFQKGDIAEGYSVSREKKESFPLTVTSAQKNPTAFYLCASNGLAGPMWQFFGPGTRLTVL.

This clonotype has only a few counts. A much bigger clone sits one base away, suggesting this may be a read error. This chain connects TRBV19 to TRBJ2-7, with D possibly being TRBD1 or TRBD2 (5 bases each). Looked up from germline, CDR1 is LNHDA and CDR2 is SQIVND (reference sequence). V was trimmed by 5 bases and J by 4 bases, leaving 15 bases between them. There are 14 residues in the CDR3. CDR3 residues: CASSVGRSQYEQYF. As DNA, the CDR3 is TGTGCCAGTAGTGTGGGACGGTCCCAATACGAGCAGTACTTC.

This sequence joins TRBV12-3 or TRBV12-4 and TRBJ2-5, with 7 bases lining up with TRBD1. V shed 7 bases and J 4 bases; nucleotides not matched to a gene: 9. The CDR3 runs 14 residues. The CDR3 bases are TGTGCCAGCAACCACAGGGGAGTAAGAGAGACCCAGTACTTC. Translated: CASNHRGVRETQYF.

CDR3 residues: CASSFGREGTDTQYF. The CDR3 DNA sequence: TGTGCCAGCAGTTTCGGCCGGGAGGGCACAGATACGCAGTATTTT. The chain carries TRBV28 and TRBJ2-3, with 7 bases aligning to TRBD2. V shed 3 bases, J shed 1 base, and the junction held 4 bases outside the gene matches. Germline V gene lookup returns CDR1 MDHEN and CDR2 SYDVKM. CDR3 size: 15 residues.

The chain uses TRBV28 and TRBJ2-3; weak D call: TRBD2 (5 bases). In germline, CDR1 is MDHEN, CDR2 SYDVKM. V was cut by 7 bases and J by 3 bases, with 20 bases left in between. There are 16 residues in the CDR3. CDR3 in amino acids: CASNPPREIYTDTQYF. The CDR3, as DNA: TGTGCCAGCAACCCTCCGAGGGAGATTTATACAGATACGCAGTATTTT.

The rearrangement joins TRBV18 to TRBJ1-1; 11 nucleotides agree with TRBD1. This CDR3 is built from 17 residues. Trimming took 4 bases from V and 2 from J; bases not matched to a gene: 9. Germline lookup yields CDR1 KGHSH and CDR2 LQKENI. The chain's CDR3 is CASSLSGTGGANTEAFF. CDR3 in DNA: TGTGCCAGCTCACTCTCCGGGACAGGGGGGGCCAACACTGAAGCTTTCTTT.

The chain joins TRBV20-1 to TRBJ2-7; the match to TRBD1 covers 7 bases. V trimming: 5 bases; J trimming: 2 bases; junction bases outside the gene matches: 9. Looked up from germline, CDR1 is DFQATT and CDR2 is SNEGSKA (reference sequence). There are 14 residues in the CDR3. The CDR3 region has the DNA TGCAGTGCTTCACCGGGACAGAATACCTACGAGCAGTACTTC. Its protein is CSASPGQNTYEQYF.

This clonotype was recorded a few times. The J gene is TRBJ1-1, the V gene TRBV5-6; D gene ambiguous. Trimming left V 0 bases short and J 0 bases short, with 6 bases between. Germline V gene sequence: CDR1 SGHDT, CDR2 YYEEEE. CDR3 size: 14 residues. In DNA, the CDR3 is TGTGCCAGCAGCTTGGTCACACTGAACACTGAAGCTTTCTTT. Protein sequence: CASSLVTLNTEAFF. Variable domain in full (rest from reference TRBV5-6 and TRBJ1-1): DAGVTQSPTHLIKTRGQQVTLRCSPKSGHDTVSWYQQALGQGPQFIFQYYEEEERQRGNFPDRFSGHQFPNYSSELNVNALLLGDSALYLCASSLVTLNTEAFFGQGTRLTVV.

The V gene is TRBV29-1, the J gene TRBJ2-5, with TRBD2 matching 9 bases. The CDR3 length is 15 residues. CDR1 SQVTM and CDR2 ANQGSEA come from the germline V gene. The V segment lost 5 bases and the J segment 5 bases; nucleotides outside the gene matches: 12. Here the CDR3 reads CSVTSSGEVRETQYF. The CDR3 DNA reads TGCAGCGTTACGTCTAGCGGGGAGGTCCGGGAGACCCAGTACTTC.

In its sample, this clonotype was seen a few times. The V gene is TRBV14, the J gene TRBJ2-1; 7 nucleotides match TRBD2. Germline CDR1 is SGHDN and CDR2 is FVKESK. V dropped 4 bases and J dropped 14; count of bases not matched to a gene: 11. CDR3 size: 13 residues. CDR3 amino acids: CASSLKLGTTEFF. CDR3 DNA sequence: TGTGCCAGCAGCCTTAAGTTGGGGACTACGGAGTTCTTC.

The chain couples TRBV12-3 or TRBV12-4 to TRBJ1-4; 7 nucleotides align to TRBD1. The J segment lost 7 bases and the V segment lost 7 bases, leaving 12 bases of the junction unmatched. This CDR3 region has 15 residues. Here the CDR3 reads CASTETGARREKLFF. CDR3 nucleotides: TGTGCCAGCACCGAAACAGGGGCGAGGCGTGAAAAACTGTTTTTT.

The rearrangement links TRBV7-8 to TRBJ2-1; D perhaps matches TRBD2 (6 bases). The ends were cut back, 3 bases at V and 6 bases at J, with 12 bases in the middle. Germline CDR1 and CDR2: SGHVS and FQNEAQ. CDR3 length: 14 amino acids. In DNA, the CDR3 is TGTGCCAGCAGCTTGCTAATTAGCGGCAATGAGCAGTTCTTC. Its protein product is CASSLLISGNEQFF. The full variable domain, with the rest looked up from reference TRBV7-8 and TRBJ2-1, is GAGVSQSPRYKVAKRGQDVALRCDPISGHVSLFWYQQALGQGPEFLTYFQNEAQLDKSGLPSDRFFAERPEGSVSTLKIQRTQQEDSAVYLCASSLLISGNEQFFGPGTRLTVL.

This clonotype was recorded once. The chain joins TRBV7-9 to TRBJ2-5; D might be TRBD1 (5 bases). The CDR3 spans 19 residues. Trimming left V 0 bases short and J 0 bases short, with 20 bases between. The germline CDR1 and CDR2 sequences are SEHNR and FQNEAQ (reference sequence). Here the CDR3 reads CASSLASLVLGADQETQYF. Here the CDR3 DNA reads TGTGCCAGCAGCTTAGCTAGCCTGGTATTAGGGGCGGACCAAGAGACCCAGTACTTC.

This clonotype was recorded a few times. The rearrangement links TRBV12-3 or TRBV12-4 to TRBJ2-3; TRBD1 is a possible D gene (5 bases). This CDR3 has 15 residues. Trimming removed 8 bases at V and 2 bases at J, with 17 bases between. CDR3 amino acids: CASSFRRGHTDTQYF. The CDR3 nucleotides are TGTGCCAGCTCCTTTAGGAGAGGACACACAGATACGCAGTATTTT.

V usage is TRBV6-5 and J usage is TRBJ2-3; 9 nucleotides align to TRBD1. CDR1 and CDR2 (germline): MNHEY, SVGAGI. The CDR3 runs to 17 residues. Trimming took 2 bases from V and 7 from J; bases not matched to a gene: 13. CDR3 sequence reads: CASSYRIPGQGLHTQYF. CDR3 nucleotides: TGTGCCAGCAGTTACCGGATTCCGGGACAGGGTTTGCATACGCAGTATTTT.